A few counts support the clone carrying this TCR beta chain. The data are from a study of blood T cells in healthy people across ages. Together with a sample-barcoded 5' primer, a J-beta primer mix was included in a second PCR lasting about 7 to 12 cycles. Each CDR3 protein is one row after TCRdb ran MiXCR on the 5' RACE reads. The sample yields some 930,000 distinct CDR3 sequences, about 27% seen once. The V end was cut by 3 bases, the J end by 4 bases, with 13 bases between. The germline CDR1 and CDR2 sequences are LGHNA and YSLEER. The CDR3 has 15 amino acids. This sample also belongs to another study, concerning T cells of mothers and their children. That work adds: Per child, roughly 3 million TCR beta CDR3 reads were obtained, against over 8 million per mother.

The specimen was blood. The origin of this receptor is a woman aged 40 to 50 in good health. The J gene is TRBJ2-4, the V gene TRBV4-3; the D gene is possibly TRBD2 (6 bases). The DNA of the CDR3 is TGCGCCAGCAGCCAGGCTCTTGGAGGGAAAAACATTCAGTACTTC. The encoded protein is CASSQALGGKNIQYF.